Presented here are 30 T cell receptor beta chains from one specimen sequenced in a study of T-cell memory formation after mild COVID-19. TCRdb passed the 5' RACE reads through MiXCR, listing each CDR3 protein once. The sample carries 180,000 or so distinct CDR3 sequences, 9.5% to 13% recorded once. Sequenced: PBMCs or a T cell subset sorted from them (not recorded which). These receptor sequences come from a man aged 18-30 years who had mild COVID-19 (a few samples of this study predate the infection). Cell type and time point are not known.

This clonotype has more than one count but fewer than ten. The J gene is TRBJ1-4, the V gene TRBV7-2; TRBD1 matches at 8 bases. This CDR3 has 15 residues. The germline CDR1 and CDR2 sequences are SGHTA and FQGNSA. The junction had 6 bases not matched to a gene; V was cut back by 2 bases and J by 7 bases. CDR3 sequence reads: CASSLWGQASEKLFF. The DNA of the CDR3 is TGTGCCAGCAGCTTATGGGGACAGGCTTCTGAAAAACTGTTTTTT.

V is TRBV5-1 and J is TRBJ2-3, with D uncertain. The germline V gene encodes CDR1 SGHRS and CDR2 YFSETQ. The CDR3 runs to 17 residues. V lost 1 base and J 3 bases, leaving 18 bases between the germline ends. The CDR3 region is CASSLSVIPDPTDTQYF. DNA for the CDR3: TGCGCCAGCAGCTTGTCGGTAATACCTGACCCAACAGATACGCAGTATTTT.

The genes are TRBV11-2 and TRBJ2-1, with D possibly being TRBD2 (5 bases). Germline CDR1 is SGHAT and CDR2 is FQNNGV. Trimming shortened V by 3 bases and J by 6 bases, and 12 bases separated the two germline ends. This CDR3 is built from 14 residues. This CDR3 is CASSFVGLANEQFF. CDR3 nucleotide sequence: TGTGCCAGCAGCTTCGTCGGGCTAGCCAATGAGCAGTTCTTC.

This clonotype was seen repeatedly, ten times or more. The V and J genes are TRBV5-1 and TRBJ2-2; weak D call: TRBD2 (7 bases). The CDR3 spans 16 residues. The germline V and J ends were trimmed by 2 bases and 0 bases, with 11 bases remaining between them. Germline CDR1 SGHRS, CDR2 YFSETQ. CDR3 DNA sequence: TGCGCCAGCAGCTTCGGCGGGGGCCCGAACACCGGGGAGCTGTTTTTT. Its protein is CASSFGGGPNTGELFF.

This clonotype was picked up a small number of times. This rearrangement joins TRBV10-3 to TRBJ1-3, with D maybe TRBD1 (5 bases). Germline CDR1 ENHRY, CDR2 SYGVKD. V lost 4 bases to trimming and J lost 3 bases, with 16 bases between them. The CDR3 runs to 16 residues. The CDR3 is CAISATPGGSGNTIYF. Here the CDR3 DNA reads TGTGCCATCAGTGCCACCCCGGGGGGGAGTGGAAACACCATATATTTT.

The genes are TRBV12-3 or TRBV12-4 and TRBJ2-2, with D uncertain. Trimming removed 2 bases from V and 5 bases from J, with 9 bases in between. This CDR3 spans 14 amino acids. CDR3 nucleotide sequence: TGTGCCAGCAGTTTATCAGAGGCTACCGGGGAGCTGTTTTTT. Translated: CASSLSEATGELFF.

V is TRBV9 and J is TRBJ1-1; tentatively, D is TRBD1 (6 bases). The V and J ends lost 3 bases and 8 bases respectively, with 8 bases between them. Germline loops: CDR1 SGDLS, CDR2 YYNGEE. This CDR3 has 11 residues. Written as DNA, the CDR3 is TGTGCCAGCAGCGGACAGGCAGAAGCTTTCTTT. It is translated as CASSGQAEAFF.

The J gene is TRBJ2-7, the V gene TRBV29-1; 12 bases agree with TRBD2. J lost 2 bases, V lost 4 bases, and 3 bases had no gene match. The CDR3 is made up of 14 amino acids. Germline-derived CDR1 and CDR2 are SQVTM and ANQGSEA. DNA of the CDR3: TGCAGCGTTGGGGCTAGCGGGGGGGCCTACGAGCAGTACTTC. Its protein is CSVGASGGAYEQYF.

This clonotype was picked up a small number of times. This sequence joins TRBV4-1 and TRBJ2-3; the D is unclear. Germline CDR1 and CDR2: MGHRA and YSYEKL. V lost 0 bases and J lost 0, with 7 bases in between. The CDR3 runs 15 residues. The CDR3 here is CASSQEAFSTDTQYF. CDR3 in DNA: TGCGCCAGCAGCCAAGAAGCGTTTAGCACAGATACGCAGTATTTT.

V gene TRBV10-3 combines with J gene TRBJ1-3; D is perhaps TRBD1 (5 bases). CDR1 and CDR2 (germline): ENHRY, SYGVKD. The CDR3 length is 15 residues. The V and J ends lost 4 bases and 4 bases respectively, with 14 bases between them. CDR3 loop: CAISAAGTQGNTIYF. The DNA of the CDR3 is TGTGCCATCAGTGCGGCAGGGACTCAAGGAAACACCATATATTTT.

This chain uses TRBV20-1 with TRBJ1-6; D call uncertain. Deletions cut 6 bases from V and 0 bases from J, with 15 bases between. This CDR3 spans 16 amino acids. Germline assignment: CDR1 DFQATT and CDR2 SNEGSKA (reference sequence). The CDR3 DNA sequence: TGCAGTGCGGGGAGGTTAGATGGCTCCTATAATTCACCCCTCCACTTT. Amino acid sequence: CSAGRLDGSYNSPLHF.

This clonotype appeared many times. V gene TRBV4-1 combines with J gene TRBJ2-7; 8 bases map to TRBD2. Trimming at V came to 6 bases and at J to 3 bases, leaving 10 bases not matched to a gene. The CDR3 contains 15 residues. The germline gives CDR1 MGHRA, CDR2 YSYEKL. CDR3 bases: TGCGCCAGCAGGCCCTTGGGGACTAGGAACTACGAGCAGTACTTC. Its protein product is CASRPLGTRNYEQYF.

In this sample, this clonotype turned up a few times. The rearrangement links TRBV9 to TRBJ2-3; D is uncertain. The length of the CDR3 is 12 residues. Trimming cost V 2 bases and J 6 bases, with 7 bases left between them. CDR1 and CDR2 (germline): SGDLS, YYNGEE. As DNA, the CDR3 is TGTGCCAGCAGCGTCCCCAGGGATACGCAGTATTTT. Its protein product is CASSVPRDTQYF. The full variable domain, rest sourced from reference TRBV9 and TRBJ2-3, is DSGVTQTPKHLITATGQRVTLRCSPRSGDLSVYWYQQSLDQGLQFLIQYYNGEERAKGNILERFSAQQFPDLHSELNLSSLELGDSALYFCASSVPRDTQYFGPGTRLTVL.

This clonotype was found a few times. The chain uses TRBV3-1 and TRBJ1-6, with a tentative D call TRBD1 (6 bases). V was cut by 3 bases and J by 7 bases, with 13 bases left in between. The CDR3 totals 15 residues. Germline V gene data show CDR1 as LGHDT and CDR2 as YNNKEL (reference sequence). DNA for the CDR3: TGTGCCAGCAGCCATTCAGACAGGATCAATTCACCCCTCCACTTT. This gives the protein CASSHSDRINSPLHF.

The chain uses TRBV7-8 and TRBJ2-1; tentatively, D is TRBD2 (6 bases). The germline V and J ends were trimmed by 0 bases and 0 bases, with 9 bases remaining between them. The CDR3 is made up of 16 amino acids. The germline V gene encodes CDR1 SGHVS and CDR2 FQNEAQ. CDR3 amino acids: CASSLAAGGSYNEQFF. In nucleotides, the CDR3 is TGTGCCAGCAGCTTAGCGGCCGGGGGCTCCTACAATGAGCAGTTCTTC.

This clonotype has only a few counts. This chain links TRBV7-2 with TRBJ1-5; D unresolved. Germline V gene sequence: CDR1 SGHTA, CDR2 FQGNSA. The CDR3 length is 15 residues. Trimming pared 1 base from V and 4 bases from J, leaving 11 bases between. The CDR3 loop is CASSLGARENQPQHF. The CDR3 DNA reads as TGTGCCAGCAGCTTAGGGGCACGGGAAAATCAGCCCCAGCATTTT.

This chain joins TRBV3-1 and TRBJ2-2; TRBD1 matches 8 bases. The CDR3 totals 15 residues. Unmatched junction bases numbered 7, after V lost 4 bases and J lost 6 bases. Germline assignment: CDR1 LGHDT and CDR2 YNNKEL (reference sequence). Here the CDR3 DNA reads TGTGCCAGCAGCCTTCCGGACAGGGCTCCCGGGGAGCTGTTTTTT. Translating it yields CASSLPDRAPGELFF.

The chain combines TRBV20-1 with TRBJ2-1; 9 bases align to TRBD1. This CDR3 is 15 amino acids long. V lost 3 bases and J lost 3; bases outside the gene matches: 6. Germline V gene lookup returns CDR1 DFQATT and CDR2 SNEGSKA (reference sequence). CDR3 in amino acids: CSARRGTGFYNEQFF. As DNA, the CDR3 is TGCAGTGCTAGGCGCGGGACAGGGTTCTACAATGAGCAGTTCTTC.

The chain is built from TRBV20-1 and TRBJ2-1, with TRBD2 as a possible D gene (5 bases). V lost 5 bases and J lost 0, with 11 bases in between. Germline CDR1 DFQATT, CDR2 SNEGSKA (reference sequence). The CDR3 consists of 14 residues. The CDR3 protein is CSACEGNSYNEQFF. DNA of the CDR3: TGCAGTGCTTGTGAGGGCAACTCCTACAATGAGCAGTTCTTC.

J is TRBJ2-3 and V is TRBV29-1; D remains unclear. Germline V gives CDR1 SQVTM, CDR2 ANQGSEA. This CDR3 is built from 14 residues. Trimming pared 3 bases from V and 2 bases from J, leaving 12 bases between. Here the CDR3 DNA reads TGCAGCGTTGATTCGAGAGTCCTCACAGATACGCAGTATTTT. Residues: CSVDSRVLTDTQYF.

This clonotype was seen many times. As DNA, the CDR3 is TGTGCCAGCAACGTGGGAGTCACAGATACGCAGTATTTT. This translates into CASNVGVTDTQYF. The chain couples TRBV12-3 or TRBV12-4 to TRBJ2-3, with a possible D match to TRBD2 (5 bases). Trimming shortened V by 7 bases and J by 2 bases, and 10 bases separated the two germline ends. The CDR3 extends over 13 amino acids.

This sequence joins TRBV5-5 and TRBJ2-7; D is perhaps TRBD1 (5 bases). Germline-derived CDR1 and CDR2 are SGHKS and YYEKEE (reference sequence). This CDR3 contains 13 residues. V was cut by 4 bases and J by 0 bases, with 8 bases left in between. In DNA, the CDR3 is TGTGCCAGCAGCCCCAGGGACTCCTACGAGCAGTACGTC. Protein sequence: CASSPRDSYEQYV.

There are a few counts of this clonotype. The chain carries TRBV24-1 and TRBJ1-4; 11 bases agree with TRBD1. The CDR3 spans 16 residues. Germline V gives CDR1 KGHDR, CDR2 SFDVKD. J was trimmed by 6 bases and V by 4 bases; bases with no gene match: 6. CDR3 sequence: CATSEPGQGDDEKLFF. The CDR3 DNA reads TGTGCCACCAGTGAACCGGGACAGGGGGATGATGAAAAACTGTTTTTT.

This clonotype was detected only a few times. CDR3 sequence: CASCPGHLTDTQYF. CDR3 coding DNA: TGTGCCAGCTGTCCGGGACACCTCACAGATACGCAGTATTTT. The chain has TRBV6-6 and TRBJ2-3, with D tentatively TRBD1 (6 bases). The CDR3 has 14 residues. Germline CDR1 and CDR2: MNHNY and SVGAGI (reference sequence). Trimming cost V 8 bases and J 2 bases, with 14 bases left between them.

The CDR3 DNA follows: TGCAGCGTTGCGGTCGTAATCTACAATGAGCAGTTCTTC. It translates to CSVAVVIYNEQFF. This chain joins TRBV29-1 and TRBJ2-1, with no clear D. V lost 4 bases, J lost 3 bases, and 10 bases lay in between. The germline CDR1 and CDR2 sequences are SQVTM and ANQGSEA. This CDR3 region has 13 residues.

This clonotype turned up a few times. The J gene is TRBJ2-5, the V gene TRBV12-3 or TRBV12-4; 7 nucleotides line up with TRBD1. V gave up 3 bases and J gave up 1 base; unmatched junction bases: 5. There are 15 residues in the CDR3. The CDR3, as DNA: TGTGCCAGCAGTTTCCGGACAGGTCTCCAAGAGACCCAGTACTTC. Protein: CASSFRTGLQETQYF.

This sequence joins TRBV15 and TRBJ1-6; D unclear. This CDR3 comprises 15 residues. Trimming removed 1 base from V and 4 bases from J, with 8 bases in between. CDR1 LNHNV and CDR2 YYDKDF come from the germline V gene (reference sequence). CDR3 in DNA: TGTGCCACCAGCAGAGCTACACAGTATAATTCACCCCTCCACTTT. Protein sequence: CATSRATQYNSPLHF. Drawing the rest from reference TRBV15 and TRBJ1-6, the complete variable domain is DAMVIQNPRYQVTQFGKPVTLSCSQTLNHNVMYWYQQKSSQAPKLLFHYYDKDFNNEADTPDNFQSRRPNTSFCFLDIRSPGLGDTAMYLCATSRATQYNSPLHFGNGTRLTVT.

V usage is TRBV20-1 and J usage is TRBJ2-1; D may be TRBD1 or TRBD2 (5 bases each). The CDR3 runs to 12 residues. Trimming removed 6 bases from V and 5 bases from J, with 11 bases in between. Germline V gene data show CDR1 as DFQATT and CDR2 as SNEGSKA (reference sequence). CDR3 in DNA: TGCAGTGCCACGAGGGGAAACAATGAGCAGTTCTTC. Amino acid sequence: CSATRGNNEQFF.

The rearrangement uses TRBV6-1 and TRBJ2-3, with a tentative D call TRBD2 (6 bases). The CDR3 is 14 amino acids. Trimming left V 3 bases short and J 0 bases short, with 7 bases between. Germline V gene data show CDR1 as MNHNS and CDR2 as SASEGT. CDR3 DNA: TGTGCCAGCAGTGATGGAGGGAGCACAGATACGCAGTATTTT. This translates into CASSDGGSTDTQYF.

This clonotype was counted at least ten times. The chain employs TRBV5-1 and TRBJ1-5; TRBD1 matches 10 bases. The germline V gene has CDR1 SGHRS and CDR2 YFSETQ. The CDR3 has 18 amino acids. V lost 1 base and J lost 5; bases outside the gene matches: 12. CDR3 region: CASSLSPSRDRGHQPQHF. The CDR3 DNA reads TGCGCCAGCAGCTTGAGCCCGTCCCGGGACAGGGGTCATCAGCCCCAGCATTTT.